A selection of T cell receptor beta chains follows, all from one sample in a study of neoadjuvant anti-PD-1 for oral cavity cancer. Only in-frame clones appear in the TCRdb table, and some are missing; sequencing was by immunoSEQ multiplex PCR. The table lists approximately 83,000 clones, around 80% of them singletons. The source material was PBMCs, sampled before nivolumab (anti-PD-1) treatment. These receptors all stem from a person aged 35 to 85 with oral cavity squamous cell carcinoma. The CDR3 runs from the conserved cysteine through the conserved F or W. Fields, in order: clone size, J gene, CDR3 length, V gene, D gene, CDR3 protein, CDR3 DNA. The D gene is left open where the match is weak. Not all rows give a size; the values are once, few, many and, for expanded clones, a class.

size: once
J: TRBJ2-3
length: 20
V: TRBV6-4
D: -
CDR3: CASKKRTLTTNSTSGDTQYF
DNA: TGTGCCAGCAAAAAGAGGACTTTGACTACTAACTCAACATCGGGGGATACGCAGTATTTT

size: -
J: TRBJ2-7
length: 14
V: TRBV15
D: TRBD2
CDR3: CATRGTRDSYEQYF
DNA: TGTGCCACCAGGGGGACTAGGGACTCCTACGAGCAGTACTTC

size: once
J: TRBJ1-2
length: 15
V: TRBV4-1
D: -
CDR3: CASSQRGQQVYGYTF
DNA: TGCGCCAGCAGCCAAAGAGGACAGCAAGTCTATGGCTACACCTTC

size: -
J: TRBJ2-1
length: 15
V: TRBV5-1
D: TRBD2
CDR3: CASSSSGNSYNEQFF
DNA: TGCGCCAGCAGCTCAAGCGGGAACTCCTACAATGAGCAGTTCTTC

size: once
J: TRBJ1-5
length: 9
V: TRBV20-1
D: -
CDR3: CSVGEPQHF
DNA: TGCAGTGTGGGTGAGCCCCAGCATTTT

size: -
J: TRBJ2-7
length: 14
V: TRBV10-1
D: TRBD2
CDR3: CASSAGTRGYEQYF
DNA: TGCGCCAGCAGTGCTGGGACTAGGGGCTACGAGCAGTACTTC

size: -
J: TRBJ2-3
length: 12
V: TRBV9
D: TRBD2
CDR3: CASSLAGDTQYF
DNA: TGTGCCAGCAGCTTAGCGGGAGATACGCAGTATTTT

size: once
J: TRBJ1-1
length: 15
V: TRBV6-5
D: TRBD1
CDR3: CACSGTGGPNTEAFF
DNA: TGTGCCTGCTCAGGGACAGGGGGCCCGAACACTGAAGCTTTCTTT

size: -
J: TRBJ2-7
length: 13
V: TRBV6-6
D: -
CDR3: CASDQGGDYEQYF
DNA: TGTGCCAGCGACCAGGGCGGGGATTACGAGCAGTACTTC

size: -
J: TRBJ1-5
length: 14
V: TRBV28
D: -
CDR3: CASSPGAGVQPQHF
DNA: TGTGCCAGCAGCCCTGGGGCAGGGGTGCAGCCCCAGCATTTT

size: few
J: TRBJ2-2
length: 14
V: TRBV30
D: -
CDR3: CAWRQFSNTGELFF
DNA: TGTGCCTGGAGACAATTTTCGAACACCGGGGAGCTGTTTTTT

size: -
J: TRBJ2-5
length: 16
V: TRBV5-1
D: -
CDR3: CASSSIPTVYQETQYF
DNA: TGCGCCAGCAGCTCCATTCCGACAGTGTACCAAGAGACCCAGTACTTC

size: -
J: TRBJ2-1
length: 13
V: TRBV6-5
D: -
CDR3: CASSPQGGAKQFF
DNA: TGTGCCAGCAGTCCCCAGGGCGGGGCTAAGCAGTTCTTC

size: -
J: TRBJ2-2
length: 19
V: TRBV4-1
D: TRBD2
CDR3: CASSQVGLAGAVSYGELFF
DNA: TGCGCCAGCAGCCAGGTGGGGCTAGCGGGAGCGGTGAGTTACGGGGAGCTGTTTTTT

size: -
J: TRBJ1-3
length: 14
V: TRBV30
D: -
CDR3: CAWRIGGPGNTIYF
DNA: TGTGCCTGGCGAATAGGCGGGCCTGGAAACACCATATATTTT

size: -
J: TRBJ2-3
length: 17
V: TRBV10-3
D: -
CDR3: CATTATFLLSGTDTQYF
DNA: TGTGCCACAACTGCCACTTTTTTACTATCAGGCACAGATACGCAGTATTTT

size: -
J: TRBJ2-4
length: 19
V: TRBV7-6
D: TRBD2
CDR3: CASSLIAPGVTSGENIQYF
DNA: TGTGCCAGCAGCTTAATCGCCCCAGGGGTGACTAGCGGGGAAAACATTCAGTACTTC

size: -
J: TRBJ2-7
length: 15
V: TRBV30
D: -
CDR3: CAWSTPGTLSYEQYF
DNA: TGTGCCTGGAGCACCCCCGGGACCCTCTCCTACGAGCAGTACTTC

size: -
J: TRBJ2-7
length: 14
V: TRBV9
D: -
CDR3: CASSVGPALYEQYF
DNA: TGTGCCAGCAGCGTAGGACCAGCCCTCTACGAGCAGTACTTC

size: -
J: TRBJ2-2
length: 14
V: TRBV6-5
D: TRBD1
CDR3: CASSYPGGTGELFF
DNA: TGTGCCAGCAGTTACCCAGGGGGCACCGGGGAGCTGTTTTTT

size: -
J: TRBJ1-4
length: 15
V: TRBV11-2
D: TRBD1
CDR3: CASSPRDRRGEKLFF
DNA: TGTGCCAGCAGCCCCAGGGACAGGAGAGGGGAAAAACTGTTTTTT

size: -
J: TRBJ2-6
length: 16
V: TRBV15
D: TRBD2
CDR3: CATSSEAGGGANVLTF
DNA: TGTGCCACCAGCAGCGAGGCGGGGGGTGGGGCCAACGTCCTGACTTTC

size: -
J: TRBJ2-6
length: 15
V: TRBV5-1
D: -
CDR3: CASSSMSSGANVLTF
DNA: TGCGCCAGCAGCTCGATGAGCTCTGGGGCCAACGTCCTGACTTTC

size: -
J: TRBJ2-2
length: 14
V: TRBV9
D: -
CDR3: CASSSTRNTGELFF
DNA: TGTGCCAGCAGCTCGACTAGAAACACCGGGGAGCTGTTTTTT

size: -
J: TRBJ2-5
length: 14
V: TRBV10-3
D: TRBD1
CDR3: CAIRRQGDQETQYF
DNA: TGTGCCATCAGGCGACAGGGGGACCAAGAGACCCAGTACTTC

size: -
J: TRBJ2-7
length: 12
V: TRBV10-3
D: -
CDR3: CAISEGGPEQYF
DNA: TGTGCCATCAGTGAGGGAGGGCCCGAGCAGTACTTC

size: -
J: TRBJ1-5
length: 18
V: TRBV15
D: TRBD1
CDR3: CATSRDSNTGDSNQPQHF
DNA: TGTGCCACCAGCAGAGATTCTAACACAGGGGATAGCAATCAGCCCCAGCATTTT

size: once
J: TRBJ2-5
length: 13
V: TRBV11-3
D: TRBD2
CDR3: CASSLTSLETQYF
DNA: TGTGCCAGCAGCCTGACTAGCTTAGAGACCCAGTACTTC

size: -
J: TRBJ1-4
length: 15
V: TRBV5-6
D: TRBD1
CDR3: CASSLGTGVAEKLFF
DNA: TGTGCCAGCAGCTTGGGGACAGGGGTGGCGGAAAAACTGTTTTTT

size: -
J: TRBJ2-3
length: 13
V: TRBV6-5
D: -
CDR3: CASSWSSTDTQYF
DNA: TGTGCCAGCAGTTGGAGTAGCACAGATACGCAGTATTTT

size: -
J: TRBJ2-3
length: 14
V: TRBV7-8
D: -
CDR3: CASSYSYSTDTQYF
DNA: TGTGCCAGCAGCTACTCATATAGCACAGATACGCAGTATTTT

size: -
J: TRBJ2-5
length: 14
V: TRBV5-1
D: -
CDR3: CASSPAGAEETQYF
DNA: TGCGCCAGCAGCCCGGCTGGGGCAGAGGAGACCCAGTACTTC

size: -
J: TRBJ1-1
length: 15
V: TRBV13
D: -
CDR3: CASSLSPTVNTEAFF
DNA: TGTGCCAGCAGCTTATCCCCGACAGTGAACACTGAAGCTTTCTTT

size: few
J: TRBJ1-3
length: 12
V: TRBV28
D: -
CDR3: CASSLNGNTIYF
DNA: TGTGCCAGCAGTTTAAATGGAAACACCATATATTTT

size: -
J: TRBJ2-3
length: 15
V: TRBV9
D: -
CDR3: CASSAYPGSPDTQYF
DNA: TGTGCCAGCAGCGCTTACCCCGGGAGCCCAGATACGCAGTATTTT

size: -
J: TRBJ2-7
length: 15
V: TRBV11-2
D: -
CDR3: CASSLDGASWNEQYF
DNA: TGTGCCAGCAGCTTAGATGGGGCTAGCTGGAACGAGCAGTACTTC

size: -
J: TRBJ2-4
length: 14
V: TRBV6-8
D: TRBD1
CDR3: CASRGDRTKNIQYF
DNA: TGTGCCAGCAGGGGGGACAGAACCAAAAACATTCAGTACTTC

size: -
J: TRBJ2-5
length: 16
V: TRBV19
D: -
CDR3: CASSIGAGAVGETQYF
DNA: TGTGCCAGTAGTATAGGGGCAGGGGCGGTCGGAGAGACCCAGTACTTC

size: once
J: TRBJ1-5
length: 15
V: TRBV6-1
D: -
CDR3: CASSEAGTHPSPQHF
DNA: TGTGCCAGCAGTGAAGCCGGGACCCACCCCTCGCCCCAGCATTTT

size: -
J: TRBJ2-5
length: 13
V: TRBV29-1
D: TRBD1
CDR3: CSVDQGATETQYF
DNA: TGCAGCGTAGACCAGGGGGCCACGGAGACCCAGTACTTC

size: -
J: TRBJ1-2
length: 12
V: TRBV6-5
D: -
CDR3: CASKGANYGYTF
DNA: TGTGCCAGCAAAGGGGCTAACTATGGCTACACCTTC

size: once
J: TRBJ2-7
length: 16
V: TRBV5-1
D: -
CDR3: CASSLTGVLQTYEQYF
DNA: TGCGCCAGCAGCTTGACGGGAGTGCTACAGACCTACGAGCAGTACTTC

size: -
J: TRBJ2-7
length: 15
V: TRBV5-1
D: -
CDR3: CASSLPRDGGDEQYF
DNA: TGCGCCAGCAGCTTGCCCCGGGACGGGGGAGACGAGCAGTACTTC

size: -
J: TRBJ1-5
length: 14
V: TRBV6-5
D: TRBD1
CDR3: CASSRDRAEQPQHF
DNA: TGTGCCAGCAGCCGGGACAGGGCAGAACAGCCCCAGCATTTT

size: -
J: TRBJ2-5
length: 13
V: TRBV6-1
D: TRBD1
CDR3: CASRRTGRETQYF
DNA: TGTGCCAGCAGGAGGACAGGGCGGGAGACCCAGTACTTC

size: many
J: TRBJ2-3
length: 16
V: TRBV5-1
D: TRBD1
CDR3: CASSSGQGAGTDTQYF
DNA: TGCGCCAGCAGCTCAGGGCAGGGGGCGGGTACAGATACGCAGTATTTT

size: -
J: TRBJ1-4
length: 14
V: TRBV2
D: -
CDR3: CASSLTGPGEKLFF
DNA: TGTGCCAGCAGTTTAACGGGACCTGGGGAAAAACTGTTTTTT

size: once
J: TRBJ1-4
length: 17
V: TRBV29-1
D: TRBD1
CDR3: CSVEAQDRGGANEKLFF
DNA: TGCAGCGTTGAAGCCCAAGACAGGGGAGGTGCTAATGAAAAACTGTTTTTT

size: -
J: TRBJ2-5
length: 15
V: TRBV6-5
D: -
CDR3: CASSYGGPPQETQYF
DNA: TGTGCCAGCAGTTACGGGGGCCCGCCACAAGAGACCCAGTACTTC

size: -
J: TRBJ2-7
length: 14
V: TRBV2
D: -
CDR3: CASSLDRGRYEQYF
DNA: TGTGCCAGCAGTTTGGACCGGGGGCGCTACGAGCAGTACTTC

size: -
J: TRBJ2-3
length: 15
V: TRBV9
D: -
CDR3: CASSVSGGRTDTQYF
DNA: TGTGCCAGCAGCGTGTCAGGGGGGCGGACAGATACGCAGTATTTT

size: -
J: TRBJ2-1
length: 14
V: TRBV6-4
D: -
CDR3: CASSGGEEASEQFF
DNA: TGTGCCAGCAGTGGGGGGGAGGAAGCAAGTGAGCAGTTCTTC

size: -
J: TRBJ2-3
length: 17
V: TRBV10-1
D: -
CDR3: CASSTSNLGRGRNTQYF
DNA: TGCGCCAGCAGTACAAGCAATTTGGGGAGAGGAAGAAATACGCAGTATTTT

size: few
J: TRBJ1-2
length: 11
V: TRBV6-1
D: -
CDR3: CASSEAGGYTF
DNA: TGTGCCAGCAGTGAAGCAGGCGGCTACACCTTC

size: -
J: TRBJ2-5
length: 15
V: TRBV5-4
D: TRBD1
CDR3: CASSPTGGNQETQYF
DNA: TGTGCCAGCAGCCCGACAGGGGGAAATCAAGAGACCCAGTACTTC

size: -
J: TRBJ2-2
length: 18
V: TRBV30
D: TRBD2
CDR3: CARTGGLAGGPRSGELFF
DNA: TGTGCCCGAACGGGAGGGCTAGCGGGAGGGCCGCGTTCGGGGGAGCTGTTTTTT